This T cell receptor beta chain was sequenced for a study of T cell responses to AZD1222 COVID-19 vaccine. Germline CDR1 reads KGHSH; CDR2 reads LQKENI. CDR3 size: 16 residues. The ends lost 6 bases at V and 5 bases at J; junction bases unmatched: 9. General study findings and limits: Targets within unmutated variant regions were reportedly found for nearly half of spike-specific TCRs. CD4 TCRs linked to vaccination spanned spike, dominating at 160-218 and 743-854. Baseline testing showed seropositivity in only six or seven AZD1222 recipients. Spike-specific TCR repertoires showed rising breadth and depth after two AZD1222 doses.

Turning to this clone: Its antigen remains unknown.

TCRdb's copy holds only in-frame clones and misses some; the assay was immunoSEQ multiplex PCR. Seen here are roughly 100,000 clones, 91% observed once, and the top ten hold under 50%. J is TRBJ2-3 and V is TRBV18; 12 nucleotides match TRBD2. The material was peripheral blood, obtained on day 0 of AZD1222 vaccination. The sequence came from an adult in good health. The CDR3 region is CASSTAGLAGQDTQYF. As DNA, the CDR3 is TGTGCCAGCTCCACCGCCGGACTAGCGGGACAAGATACGCAGTATTTT.